A single sample gave rise to the 8 T cell receptor beta chains below, sequenced in a study of OX40 agonist ivuxolimab in advanced cancers. TCRdb's table, derived via immunoSEQ multiplex PCR, lists solely in-frame clones and lacks some. This sample yields tens of thousands of clones, of which around nine tenths are seen a single time; 0.31% belongs to the top ten. The material sequenced was CD4+ or CD8+ T cells sorted from blood, taken in a trial of the OX40 agonist ivuxolimab. These receptors came from an adult with an advanced solid tumor such as melanoma, head and neck, liver or kidney cancer.

J is TRBJ2-5 and V is TRBV5-1, with 7 positions matching TRBD1. Trimming at V came to 0 bases and at J to 2 bases, leaving 1 base not matched to a gene. Germline V gene data show CDR1 as SGHRS and CDR2 as YFSETQ. The CDR3 spans 14 residues. CDR3 nucleotides: TGCGCCAGCAGCTTGGGGGACAGACAAGAGACCCAGTACTTC. Protein: CASSLGDRQETQYF.

This clone has only one observation. The chain employs TRBV4-3 and TRBJ2-7, with 9 bases matching TRBD1. V gave up 0 bases and J gave up 3 bases; unmatched junction bases: 9. This CDR3 contains 17 residues. The germline CDR1 and CDR2 sequences are LGHNA and YSLEER. The CDR3 reads CASSQDGVGQGNYEQYF. CDR3 nucleotide sequence: TGCGCCAGCAGCCAAGACGGCGTGGGACAGGGAAACTACGAGCAGTACTTC.

This chain uses TRBV15 with TRBJ2-7, with D unresolved. Trimming shortened V by 1 base and J by 3 bases, and 16 bases separated the two germline ends. Germline V gene sequence: CDR1 LNHNV, CDR2 YYDKDF (reference sequence). CDR3 length: 16 amino acids. CDR3 amino acids: CATSRVRAASSYEQYF. In nucleotides, the CDR3 is TGTGCCACCAGCAGAGTTCGGGCAGCTTCAAGCTACGAGCAGTACTTC.

This chain uses TRBV10-3 with TRBJ2-7; 12 bases map to TRBD2. Trimming at V came to 5 bases and at J to 2 bases, leaving 4 bases not matched to a gene. The germline gives CDR1 ENHRY, CDR2 SYGVKD. The CDR3 runs 15 residues. The CDR3 sequence is CAISRLAGEPYEQYF. The CDR3 DNA reads as TGTGCCATCAGTAGACTAGCGGGGGAACCCTACGAGCAGTACTTC.

The chain combines TRBV19 with TRBJ2-2; 7 nucleotides line up with TRBD1. Germline CDR1 LNHDA, CDR2 SQIVND (reference sequence). The CDR3 runs 16 residues. The trim removed 4 bases at V and 3 bases at J, leaving 8 bases unmatched. Here the CDR3 reads CASSRRTGDDTGELFF. The CDR3 DNA follows: TGTGCCAGTAGTAGGCGGACAGGAGATGACACCGGGGAGCTGTTTTTT.

This clone has only one observation. V and J are TRBV11-2 and TRBJ1-1, with D uncertain. The CDR3 runs to 17 residues. Germline V gene data show CDR1 as SGHAT and CDR2 as FQNNGV. V was cut by 2 bases and J by 0 bases, with 16 bases left in between. CDR3 protein: CASSLRAGGIMNTEAFF. The CDR3 nucleotides read TGTGCCAGCAGCTTACGGGCAGGAGGGATCATGAACACTGAAGCTTTCTTT.

This chain uses TRBV5-1 with TRBJ1-1; D is possibly TRBD1 (6 bases). V was cut by 4 bases and J by 4 bases, with 14 bases left in between. The CDR3 sequence is 14 residues long. Germline V gives CDR1 SGHRS, CDR2 YFSETQ. The CDR3 spells CASSVGGAGTEAFF. The CDR3 DNA is TGCGCCAGCAGCGTCGGGGGGGCGGGCACTGAAGCTTTCTTT.

The chain has TRBV7-9 and TRBJ1-6, with a weak D call TRBD1 (5 bases). The CDR3 runs 15 residues. The V and J ends lost 1 base and 9 bases respectively, with 13 bases between them. Germline values: CDR1 SEHNR, CDR2 FQNEAQ (reference sequence). CDR3 bases: TGTGCCAGCAGCTTAGGGGGGGAGGGGAGTTCACCCCTCCACTTT. Translated: CASSLGGEGSSPLHF.